Below, 22 T cell receptor beta chains from the same sample are listed, as sequenced in a study of CXCR3-negative and CXCR3-positive naive CD8 T cells. Study findings and constraints: A higher hydrophobicity marked the TRB CDR3s of CXCR3-positive naive cells versus CXCR3-negative naive cells.

All TRB cDNA libraries came from 5' RACE performed with UMI labels. TCRdb reprocessed the 5' RACE reads and keeps a single row for each CDR3 protein, giving no DNA. The listing contains roughly 100,000 distinct CDR3 sequences. No antigen is known for these receptors. Sequencing was performed on naive CXCR3+ CD8+ T cells from blood. This sample's subset: CD45RO-CCR7+CD27+CD95- naive CD8+ T cells expressing CXCR3 (TNR3+). The receptors come from a human donor in good health. Some clones in this sample may be carry-over from other donors' samples.

CDR3: CASSSLQGEQSYEQYF. This chain links TRBV5-4 with TRBJ2-7; TCRdb gives TRBD1 as the D gene, but with no DNA this cannot be confirmed. This CDR3 has 16 amino acids. Germline loops: CDR1 SGHNT, CDR2 YYREEE (reference sequence). Supplemented by reference TRBV5-4 and TRBJ2-7, the full variable domain reads ETGVTQSPTHLIKTRGQQVTLRCSSQSGHNTVSWYQQALGQGPQFIFQYYREEENGRGNFPPRFSGLQFPNYSSELNVNALELDDSALYLCASSSLQGEQSYEQYFGPGTRLTVT.

The V gene is TRBV12-5, the J gene TRBJ2-2. The germline CDR1 and CDR2 sequences are LGHNT and FRNRAP. The CDR3 length is 16 residues. CDR3 loop: CASGFATIDVNGELFF.

CDR3 region: CASSPPGVLAGETQYF. The V gene is TRBV7-6, the J gene TRBJ2-5; TCRdb designates TRBD1, a call that cannot be tested without DNA. Germline loops: CDR1 SGHVS, CDR2 FNYEAQ. The CDR3 has 16 residues. The full variable domain, in which reference TRBV7-6 and TRBJ2-5 provide the parts outside the CDR3, is GAGVSQSPRYKVTKRGQDVALRCDPISGHVSLYWYRQALGQGPEFLTYFNYEAQQDKSGLPNDRFSAERPEGSISTLTIQRTEQRDSAMYRCASSPPGVLAGETQYFGPGTRLLVL.

This chain joins TRBV6-2 or TRBV6-3 and TRBJ1-5; no DNA is available, so the TRBD1 call from TCRdb remains unchecked. CDR1 and CDR2 (germline): MNHEY, SVGEGT. CDR3 length: 14 residues. The chain's CDR3 is CASSYVRGGQPQHF.

The chain has TRBV7-6 and TRBJ2-7; checking the TCRdb D call of TRBD2 is not possible without DNA. This CDR3 has 15 amino acids. Germline V gene lookup returns CDR1 SGHVS and CDR2 FNYEAQ. The CDR3 region is CASSLGGRGDYEQYF.

Here the CDR3 reads CSARDGGTSTYEQYF. The J gene is TRBJ2-7, the V gene TRBV20-1; without DNA, the TCRdb call of TRBD2 cannot be checked. Germline V gene sequence: CDR1 DFQATT, CDR2 SNEGSKA (reference sequence). This CDR3 spans 15 amino acids.

The chain is built from TRBV9 and TRBJ1-2; there is no DNA to check the TCRdb D call of TRBD1. Germline values: CDR1 SGDLS, CDR2 YYNGEE. This CDR3 comprises 13 residues. The CDR3 is CASSARDSYGYTF.

The gene calls are TRBV7-9 and TRBJ1-1. CDR1 SEHNR and CDR2 FQNEAQ come from the germline V gene (reference sequence). The CDR3 covers 14 residues. CDR3 residues: CASSLASGNTEAFF. Full variable domain (missing parts from reference TRBV7-9 and TRBJ1-1): DTGVSQNPRHKITKRGQNVTFRCDPISEHNRLYWYRQTLGQGPEFLTYFQNEAQLEKSRLLSDRFSAERPKGSFSTLEIQRTEQGDSAMYLCASSLASGNTEAFFGQGTRLTVV.

V gene TRBV5-1 combines with J gene TRBJ2-2; TCRdb's D call, TRBD1, is unchecked because there is no DNA. The length of the CDR3 is 17 residues. Germline lookup yields CDR1 SGHRS and CDR2 YFSETQ. CDR3 sequence: CASSLSGQLERLGELFF.

This sequence joins TRBV2 and TRBJ2-7; TCRdb reports TRBD2, a call that lacks DNA to check it against. In germline, CDR1 is SNHLY, CDR2 FYNNEI. This CDR3 has 13 amino acids. The CDR3: CASRSGLSYEQYF. Full variable domain (remainder filled in from reference TRBV2 and TRBJ2-7): EPEVTQTPSHQVTQMGQEVILRCVPISNHLYFYWYRQILGQKVEFLVSFYNNEISEKSEIFDDQFSVERPDGSNFTLKIRSTKLEDSAMYFCASRSGLSYEQYFGPGTRLTVT.

The genes are TRBV2 and TRBJ2-7; TCRdb gives TRBD1 as the D gene, but with no DNA this cannot be confirmed. The CDR3 length is 13 residues. In germline, CDR1 is SNHLY, CDR2 FYNNEI. The CDR3 sequence: CACVGGSSYEQYF.

This chain uses TRBV29-1 with TRBJ2-2; TCRdb gives TRBD1 as the D gene, but with no DNA this cannot be confirmed. The CDR3 sequence is 14 residues long. Germline V lookup: CDR1 SQVTM, CDR2 ANQGSEA. This CDR3 is CSVTGIDNAGELFF.

This chain connects TRBV6-2 or TRBV6-3 to TRBJ2-1; no DNA is available, so the TRBD2 call from TCRdb remains unchecked. Per the germline V gene, CDR1 is MNHEY and CDR2 is SVGEGT. The CDR3 runs 13 residues. CDR3: CASSYLVQEGQFF.

J is TRBJ2-7 and V is TRBV12-5; TCRdb selects TRBD1, and the lack of DNA leaves this call unchecked. Germline loops: CDR1 LGHNT, CDR2 FRNRAP. The CDR3 covers 14 residues. CDR3 sequence: CASGFGNRVYEQYF.

The V call is TRBV29-1, the J call TRBJ2-1; the TCRdb D gene call, TRBD2, has no DNA to confirm it. The germline CDR1 and CDR2 sequences are SQVTM and ANQGSEA. The CDR3 is 12 residues long. CDR3: CSVGSRGGEQFF.

The chain has TRBV6-5 and TRBJ2-7; as DNA is missing, the TRBD1 call by TCRdb cannot be tested. In germline, CDR1 is MNHEY, CDR2 SVGAGI. There are 15 residues in the CDR3. This chain's CDR3 is CASRPLGQGRNEQYF.

This chain joins TRBV5-1 and TRBJ2-7. Germline assignment: CDR1 SGHRS and CDR2 YFSETQ. This CDR3 contains 14 residues. CDR3 sequence: CASSLALTAYEQYF.

The chain's CDR3 is CASTGEGAEAFF. V usage is TRBV30 and J usage is TRBJ1-1; TCRdb selects TRBD1, and the lack of DNA leaves this call unchecked. This CDR3 has 12 amino acids. Per germline, CDR1 GTSNPN and CDR2 SVGIG (reference sequence).

V gene TRBV7-8 combines with J gene TRBJ1-2. Germline V CDR1 and CDR2: SGHVS, FQNEAQ. CDR3 length: 14 amino acids. The CDR3: CASSPDSLPMGYTF.

The chain combines TRBV7-6 with TRBJ1-1; the D call from TCRdb, TRBD1, cannot be confirmed without DNA. The CDR3 is made up of 17 amino acids. Germline V gene sequence: CDR1 SGHVS, CDR2 FNYEAQ. The CDR3: CASSFTPTGPMNTEAFF.

V usage is TRBV15 and J usage is TRBJ2-6. The CDR3 runs to 17 residues. Germline V CDR1 and CDR2: LNHNV, YYDKDF (reference sequence). This chain's CDR3 is CATSRAAVLVGANVLTF.

CDR3 in amino acids: CASSPTRETGNTIYF. The V gene is TRBV21-1, the J gene TRBJ1-3. TRBV21-1 is listed as a pseudogene. There are 15 residues in the CDR3.